This TCR beta chain is drawn from a study of T cell responses to AZD1222 COVID-19 vaccine. Libraries were prepared by immunoSEQ multiplex PCR; TCRdb keeps only in-frame clonotypes and omits some of them. The sample consists of 90,000 to 95,000 clones, 88% of them appearing once. V lost 0 bases to trimming and J lost 5 bases, with 11 bases between them. Germline values: CDR1 SGHRS, CDR2 YFSETQ. The CDR3 extends over 14 amino acids. This specimen was peripheral blood, taken 28 days after the second AZD1222 dose. This clonotype was obtained from an adult who received the AZD1222 COVID-19 vaccine. The chain employs TRBV5-1 and TRBJ1-1, with no clear D. CDR3: CASSLEISGTEAFF. The CDR3 DNA is TGCGCCAGCAGCTTGGAGATCTCGGGAACTGAAGCTTTCTTT.